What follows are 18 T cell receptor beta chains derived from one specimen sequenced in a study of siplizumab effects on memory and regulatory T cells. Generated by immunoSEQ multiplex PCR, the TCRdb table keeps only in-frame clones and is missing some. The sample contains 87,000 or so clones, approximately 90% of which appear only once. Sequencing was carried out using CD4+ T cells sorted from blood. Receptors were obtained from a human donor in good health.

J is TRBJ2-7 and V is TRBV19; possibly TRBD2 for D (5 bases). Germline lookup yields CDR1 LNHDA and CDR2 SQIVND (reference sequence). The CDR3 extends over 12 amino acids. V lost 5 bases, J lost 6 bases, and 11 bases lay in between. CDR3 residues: CASSVLAGEQYF. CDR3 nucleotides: TGTGCCAGTAGTGTTCTCGCGGGCGAGCAGTACTTC.

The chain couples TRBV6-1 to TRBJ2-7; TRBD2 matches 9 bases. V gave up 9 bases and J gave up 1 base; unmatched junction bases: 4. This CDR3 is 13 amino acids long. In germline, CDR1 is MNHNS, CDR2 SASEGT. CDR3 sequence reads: CASRTSESYEQYF. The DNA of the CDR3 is TGTGCCAGTAGGACTAGCGAATCCTACGAGCAGTACTTC.

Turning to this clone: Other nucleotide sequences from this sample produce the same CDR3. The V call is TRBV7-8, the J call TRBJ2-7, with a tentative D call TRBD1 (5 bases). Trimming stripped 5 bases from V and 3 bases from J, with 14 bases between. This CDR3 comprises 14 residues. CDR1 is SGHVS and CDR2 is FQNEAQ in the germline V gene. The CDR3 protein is CASSQLRQGYEQYF. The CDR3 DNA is TGTGCCAGCAGCCAGCTCAGGCAGGGCTACGAGCAGTACTTC.

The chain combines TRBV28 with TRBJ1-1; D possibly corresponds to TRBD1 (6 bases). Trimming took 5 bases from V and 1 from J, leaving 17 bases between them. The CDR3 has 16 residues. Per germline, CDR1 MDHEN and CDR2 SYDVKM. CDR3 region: CASSATPGQPNTEAFF. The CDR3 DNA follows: TGTGCCAGCAGTGCAACGCCGGGACAACCGAACACTGAAGCTTTCTTT.

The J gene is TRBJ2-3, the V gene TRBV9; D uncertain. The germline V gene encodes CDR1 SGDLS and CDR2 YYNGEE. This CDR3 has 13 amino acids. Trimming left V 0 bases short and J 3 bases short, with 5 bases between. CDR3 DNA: TGTGCCAGCAGCGTAGAATGGACAGATACGCAGTATTTT. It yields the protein CASSVEWTDTQYF.

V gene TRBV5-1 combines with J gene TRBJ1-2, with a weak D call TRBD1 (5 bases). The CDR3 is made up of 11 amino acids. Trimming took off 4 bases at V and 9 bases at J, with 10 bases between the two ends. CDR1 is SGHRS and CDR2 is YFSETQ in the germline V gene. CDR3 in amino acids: CASSAGPRYTF. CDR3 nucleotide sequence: TGCGCCAGCAGCGCGGGACCACGCTACACCTTC. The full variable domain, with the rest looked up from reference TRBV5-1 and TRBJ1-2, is KAGVTQTPRYLIKTRGQQVTLSCSPISGHRSVSWYQQTPGQGLQFLFEYFSETQRNKGNFPGRFSGRQFSNSRSEMNVSTLELGDSALYLCASSAGPRYTFGSGTRLTVV.

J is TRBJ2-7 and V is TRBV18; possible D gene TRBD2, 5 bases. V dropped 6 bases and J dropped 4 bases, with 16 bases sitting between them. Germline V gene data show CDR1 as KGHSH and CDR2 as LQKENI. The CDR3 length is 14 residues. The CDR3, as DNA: TGTGCCAGCTCGGCGGGTCTGAATGCGTACGAGCAGTACTTC. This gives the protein CASSAGLNAYEQYF.

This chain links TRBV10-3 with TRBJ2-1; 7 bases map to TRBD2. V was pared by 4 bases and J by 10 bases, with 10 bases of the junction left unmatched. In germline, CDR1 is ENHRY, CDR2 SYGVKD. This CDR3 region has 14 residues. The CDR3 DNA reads TGTGCCATCAGTGTCGTAGCGGGCAAGGGGGAGCAGTTCTTC. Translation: CAISVVAGKGEQFF.

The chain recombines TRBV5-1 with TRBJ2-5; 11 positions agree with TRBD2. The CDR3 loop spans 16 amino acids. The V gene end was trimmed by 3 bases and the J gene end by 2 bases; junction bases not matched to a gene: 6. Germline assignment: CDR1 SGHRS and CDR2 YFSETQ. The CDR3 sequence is CASSSTSGSRQETQYF. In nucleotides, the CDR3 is TGCGCCAGCAGCTCTACTAGCGGGAGCCGACAAGAGACCCAGTACTTC.

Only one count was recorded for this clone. The CDR3 DNA follows: TGCGCCAGCAGCTTGGGAGGGTTGGAAAAACTGTTTTTT. It yields the protein CASSLGGLEKLFF. The chain combines TRBV5-1 with TRBJ1-4; D gene ambiguous. The CDR3 runs to 13 residues. Germline CDR1 SGHRS, CDR2 YFSETQ. V was trimmed by 0 bases and J by 8 bases, leaving 8 bases between them.

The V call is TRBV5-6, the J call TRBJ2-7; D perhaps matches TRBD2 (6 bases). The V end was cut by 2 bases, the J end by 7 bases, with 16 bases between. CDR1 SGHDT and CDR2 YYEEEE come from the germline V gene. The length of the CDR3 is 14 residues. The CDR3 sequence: CASSLGAGLGEQYF. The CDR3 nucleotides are TGTGCCAGCAGCTTAGGCGCGGGATTGGGGGAGCAGTACTTC.

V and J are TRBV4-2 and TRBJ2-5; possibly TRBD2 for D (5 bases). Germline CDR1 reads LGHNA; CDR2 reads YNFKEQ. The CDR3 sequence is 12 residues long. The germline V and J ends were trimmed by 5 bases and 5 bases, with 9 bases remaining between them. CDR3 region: CASSISAETQYF. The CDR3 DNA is TGTGCCAGCAGCATTAGCGCGGAGACCCAGTACTTC.

CDR3 DNA: TGTGCCAGCAGTTTAAGGAGGGGGAGTGAGCAGTTCTTC. Residues: CASSLRRGSEQFF. This rearrangement joins TRBV27 to TRBJ2-1; D tentatively reads TRBD1 or TRBD2 (6 bases each). The CDR3 contains 13 residues. The germline V and J ends were trimmed by 2 bases and 9 bases, with 11 bases remaining between them. The germline CDR1 and CDR2 sequences are MNHEY and SMNVEV (reference sequence).

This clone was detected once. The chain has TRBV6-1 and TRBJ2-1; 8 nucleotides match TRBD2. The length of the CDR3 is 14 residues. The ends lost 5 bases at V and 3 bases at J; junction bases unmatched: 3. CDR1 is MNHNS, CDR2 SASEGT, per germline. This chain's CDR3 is CASSWTSSYNEQFF. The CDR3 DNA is TGTGCCAGCAGTTGGACTAGCAGCTACAATGAGCAGTTCTTC.

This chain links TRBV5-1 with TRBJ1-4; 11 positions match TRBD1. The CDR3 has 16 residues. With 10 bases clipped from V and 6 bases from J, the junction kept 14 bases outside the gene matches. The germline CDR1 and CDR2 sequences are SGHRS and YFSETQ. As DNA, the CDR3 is TGCGCCGTCGATGGGACAGGGGGAATGTTCTATGAAAAACTGTTTTTT. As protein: CAVDGTGGMFYEKLFF.

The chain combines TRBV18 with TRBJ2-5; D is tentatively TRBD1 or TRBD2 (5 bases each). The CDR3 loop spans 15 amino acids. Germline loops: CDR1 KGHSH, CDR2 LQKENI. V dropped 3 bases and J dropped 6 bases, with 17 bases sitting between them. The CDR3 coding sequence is TGTGCCAGCTCACCTGGGACCGAAAACACGCAGACCCAGTACTTC. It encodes CASSPGTENTQTQYF.

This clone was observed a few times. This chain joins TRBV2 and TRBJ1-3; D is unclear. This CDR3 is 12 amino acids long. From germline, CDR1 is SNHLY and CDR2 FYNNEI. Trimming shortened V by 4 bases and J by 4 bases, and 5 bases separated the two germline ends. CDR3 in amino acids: CASSVEGNTIYF. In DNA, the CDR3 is TGTGCCAGCAGTGTTGAAGGAAACACCATATATTTT. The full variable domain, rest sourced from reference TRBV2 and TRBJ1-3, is EPEVTQTPSHQVTQMGQEVILRCVPISNHLYFYWYRQILGQKVEFLVSFYNNEISEKSEIFDDQFSVERPDGSNFTLKIRSTKLEDSAMYFCASSVEGNTIYFGEGSWLTVV.

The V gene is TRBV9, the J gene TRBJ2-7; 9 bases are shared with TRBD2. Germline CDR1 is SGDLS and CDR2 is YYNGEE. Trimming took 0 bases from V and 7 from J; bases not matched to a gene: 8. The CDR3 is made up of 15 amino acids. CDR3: CASSVEGSGSGEQYF. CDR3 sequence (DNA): TGTGCCAGCAGCGTAGAAGGTAGCGGGAGCGGGGAGCAGTACTTC.